These T cell receptor beta chains were read from a single sample in a study of vaccination effects on CD4 cells after COVID-19. Assay used: immunoSEQ multiplex PCR; TCRdb lists only in-frame clones, some missing. The sample carries 30,000 to 45,000 clones, roughly 62% recorded once. These receptors have no identified antigens. Sequenced material: CD4+ T cells from PBMCs cultured with HCoV-OC43 spike peptides, taken before COVID-19 vaccination. All receptors come from a human donor who received a COVID-19 vaccine. The CDR3 runs from the conserved cysteine through the conserved F or W. The D gene is left open where the match is weak. Size values are once, few and many counts, or a class for expanded clones, and some rows have none.

v_gene	j_gene	d_gene	abundance	CDR3aa	CDR3nt
TRBV5-1	TRBJ1-6	-	few	CASSPPGGAGGENSPLHF	TGCGCCAGCAGCCCCCCGGGGGGCGCGGGCGGGGAAAATTCACCCCTCCACTTT
TRBV6-4	TRBJ2-3	-	-	CASSDPDSDTQYF	TGTGCCAGCAGTGACCCAGACTCGGATACGCAGTATTTT
TRBV4-1	TRBJ2-2	-	-	CASSQGEGLGELFF	TGCGCCAGCAGCCAAGGAGAGGGATTAGGGGAGCTGTTTTTT
TRBV2	TRBJ1-2	-	-	CASSVAGGYGYTF	TGTGCCAGCAGTGTCGCTGGGGGCTATGGCTACACCTTC
TRBV1	TRBJ2-3	-	few	CTSSQDLSLPRGTQYF	TGCACCAGCAGCCAAGATTTGAGTCTACCGAGGGGTACGCAGTATTTT
TRBV5-1	TRBJ2-5	-	-	CASSPWTEETQYF	TGCGCCAGCAGCCCTTGGACCGAAGAGACCCAGTACTTC
TRBV6-4	TRBJ2-3	-	-	CASSDRGAQTDTQYF	TGTGCCAGCAGTGACCGCGGGGCGCAGACAGATACGCAGTATTTT
TRBV5-5	TRBJ1-3	-	few	CASSWQGSGNTIYF	TGTGCCAGCAGCTGGCAGGGGTCTGGAAACACCATATATTTT
TRBV5-5	TRBJ1-1	-	-	CASSPSRELEAFF	TGTGCCAGCAGCCCCTCCCGGGAGCTTGAAGCTTTCTTT
TRBV9	TRBJ2-3	-	-	CASSVGTTNTDTQYF	TGTGCCAGCAGCGTAGGGACTACAAACACAGATACGCAGTATTTT
TRBV12-5	TRBJ1-3	-	few	CASGLVLGRSAGNTIYF	TGTGCTAGTGGTTTGGTACTGGGGCGGTCCGCTGGAAACACCATATATTTT
TRBV30	TRBJ1-2	TRBD1	medium-sized	CAWKLTGSGYTF	TGTGCCTGGAAACTGACAGGGAGCGGCTACACCTTC
TRBV10-1	TRBJ2-7	-	few	CASGSPGRGGSYEQYF	TGCGCCAGCGGGAGCCCAGGGAGAGGTGGCTCCTACGAGCAGTACTTC
TRBV6-4	TRBJ2-6	-	-	CASSEGFGANVLTF	TGTGCCAGCAGTGAGGGTTTTGGGGCCAACGTCCTGACTTTC
TRBV5-1	TRBJ2-7	TRBD1	-	CASSRLGTGWQNEQYF	TGCGCCAGCAGCAGGCTCGGGACAGGGTGGCAGAACGAGCAGTACTTC
TRBV18	TRBJ2-1	-	-	CASVRGYNEQFF	TGTGCCAGCGTAAGGGGATACAATGAGCAGTTCTTC
TRBV9	TRBJ1-2	TRBD1	few	CASSLGTGRGYTF	TGTGCCAGCAGCCTAGGGACAGGGCGTGGCTACACCTTC
TRBV5-6	TRBJ2-1	TRBD2	-	CASSLWSSGVEQFF	TGTGCCAGCAGCTTGTGGTCCAGCGGGGTTGAACAGTTCTTC